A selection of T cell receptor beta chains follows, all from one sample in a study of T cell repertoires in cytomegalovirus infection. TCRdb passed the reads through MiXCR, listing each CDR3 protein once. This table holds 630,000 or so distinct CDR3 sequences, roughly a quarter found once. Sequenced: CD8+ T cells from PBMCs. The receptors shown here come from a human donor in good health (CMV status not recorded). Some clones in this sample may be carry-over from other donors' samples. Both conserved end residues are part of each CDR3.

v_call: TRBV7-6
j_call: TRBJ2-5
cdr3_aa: CASSRYKEETQYF

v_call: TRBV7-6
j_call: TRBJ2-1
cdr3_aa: CASMQGQGNEQFF

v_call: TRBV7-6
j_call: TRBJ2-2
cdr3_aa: CASSLGRGGTTGELFF

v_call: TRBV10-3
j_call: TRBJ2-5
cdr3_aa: CAISEGLLQETQYF

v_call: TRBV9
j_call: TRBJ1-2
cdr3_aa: CASSVAQGVRPYGYTF

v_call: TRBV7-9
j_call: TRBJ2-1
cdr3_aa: CASSSSKETYNEQFF

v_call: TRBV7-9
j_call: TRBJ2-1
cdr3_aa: CASSMAGGYNEQFF

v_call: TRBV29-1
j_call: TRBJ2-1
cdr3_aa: CSVEEWDEQFF

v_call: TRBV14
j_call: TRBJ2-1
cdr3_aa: CASSQAPRLATGSYNEQFF

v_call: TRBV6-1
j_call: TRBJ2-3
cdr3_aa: CASTSRVGESTDTQYF

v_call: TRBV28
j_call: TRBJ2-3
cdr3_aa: CASSLSGTGVVSTDTQYF

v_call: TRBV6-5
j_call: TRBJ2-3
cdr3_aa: CASTQSYKDTQYF

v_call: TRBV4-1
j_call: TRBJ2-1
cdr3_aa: CASSQESATGGFGYEQFF

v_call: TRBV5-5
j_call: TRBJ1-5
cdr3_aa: CASSLALRINQPQHF

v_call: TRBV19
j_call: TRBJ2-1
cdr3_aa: CASSPYLGREQFF

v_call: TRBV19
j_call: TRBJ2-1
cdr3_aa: CASSIAGSSYNEQFF

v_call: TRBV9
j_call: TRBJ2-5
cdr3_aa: CASSYGLETQYF

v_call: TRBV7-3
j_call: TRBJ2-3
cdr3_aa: CASSLTTTSTDTQYF

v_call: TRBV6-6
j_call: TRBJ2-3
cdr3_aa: CALGADTQSF

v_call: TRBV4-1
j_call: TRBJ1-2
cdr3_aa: CASSPPGGNNYGYTF

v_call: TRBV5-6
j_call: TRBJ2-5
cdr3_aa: CASSIGPSWSF

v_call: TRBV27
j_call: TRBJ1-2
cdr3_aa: CASSLKGVYGYTF